Listed below are T cell receptor beta chains from one sample, sequenced in a study of blood T cell repertoires in COVID-19. Method: immunoSEQ multiplex PCR; TCRdb's copy keeps in-frame clones and lacks some. This table holds approximately 91,000 clones, about 75% found once. Sequencing used peripheral blood. The receptors were sampled from a woman of 80 years or more with acute or convalescent COVID-19. Both conserved end residues are part of each CDR3. A D gene is named only where the DNA matches it firmly. Clone size is given for some rows only: seen once, a few or many times, or a class if the clone is expanded.

j_call | d_call | v_call | clone_size | cdr3_nt | cdr3_aa
TRBJ2-2 | TRBD2 | TRBV6-4 | - | TGTGCCAGCCGACTAGCAGCGAACACCGGGGAGCTGTTTTTT | CASRLAANTGELFF
TRBJ1-2 | - | TRBV5-6 | - | TGTGCCAGCAGCTTGGAAAGACAGCTTCCATATGGCTACACCTTC | CASSLERQLPYGYTF
TRBJ2-1 | - | TRBV11-3 | once | TGTGCCAGCAGCTTAGAGGGGAGGCCCCCCAATGAGCAGTTCTTC | CASSLEGRPPNEQFF
TRBJ1-6 | - | TRBV6-6 | - | TGTGCCAGCGGGAGAACGGATTCACCCCTCCACTTT | CASGRTDSPLHF
TRBJ1-2 | TRBD1 | TRBV30 | few | TGTGCCTGCAGGGGGTTGAGTAACTATGGCTACACCTTC | CACRGLSNYGYTF
TRBJ2-5 | TRBD2 | TRBV6-6 | - | TGTGCCAGCAGTCAAGGAGGACTAGCTGGCAGGGAGACCCAGTACTTC | CASSQGGLAGRETQYF
TRBJ2-2 | TRBD2 | TRBV28 | - | TGTGCCAGCAGCGCACAAACTAGCGAGAACACCGGGGAGCTGTTTTTT | CASSAQTSENTGELFF
TRBJ2-5 | TRBD1 | TRBV10-3 | - | TGTGCCATCAGTGCTTCCGGGACAGGGGAAGAGACCCAGTACTTC | CAISASGTGEETQYF
TRBJ2-2 | TRBD2 | TRBV6-2/TRBV6-3 | - | TGTGCCAGCAGCCCCGGACTAGCGGGAGCCCCCGGGGAGCTGTTTTTT | CASSPGLAGAPGELFF
TRBJ2-2 | - | TRBV7-3 | - | TGTGCCAGCAGCTTAGGGCAGGCCCCGAACACCGGGGAGCTGTTTTTT | CASSLGQAPNTGELFF
TRBJ1-5 | TRBD1 | TRBV2 | - | TGTGCCAGCAGCCGACAGGGGCAAAATCAGCCCCAGCATTTT | CASSRQGQNQPQHF
TRBJ2-7 | TRBD1 | TRBV7-9 | - | TGTGCCAGCAGCGGGAAGCCGGGGGACAGGGGGTTTGGCGAGCAGTACTTC | CASSGKPGDRGFGEQYF
TRBJ1-3 | - | TRBV2 | - | TGTGCCAGCAGGAGAGGGGACACCTGGAGAAACACCATATATTTT | CASRRGDTWRNTIYF
TRBJ1-5 | TRBD1 | TRBV18 | - | TGTGCCAGCTCACCTCTAGGGGGCCAAAGCAATCAGCCCCAGCATTTT | CASSPLGGQSNQPQHF
TRBJ1-2 | - | TRBV7-2 | once | TGTGCCAGCAGCTTAGACGGCAGGGCCACTTTGGGCTACACCTTC | CASSLDGRATLGYTF
TRBJ1-5 | - | TRBV28 | - | TGTGCCAGCAGTTCAGAGGAGTATTCGAGACAGCCCCAGCATTTT | CASSSEEYSRQPQHF
TRBJ2-7 | TRBD1 | TRBV6-5 | - | TGTGCCAGCTCGGAGAGGGGGCGAGACGAGCAGTACTTC | CASSERGRDEQYF
TRBJ1-4 | - | TRBV7-2 | once | TGTGCCAGCAGCAGCCTAGGGCAGGGAGGGGAAAAACTGTTTTTT | CASSSLGQGGEKLFF
TRBJ2-5 | - | TRBV18 | - | TGTGCCAGCTCACCCATCGCGGGGAATCGGGAGACCCAGTACTTC | CASSPIAGNRETQYF
TRBJ2-4 | TRBD2 | TRBV6-6 | few | TGTGCCAGCAGTTACGGGGGAGGGAACATTCAGTACTTC | CASSYGGGNIQYF
TRBJ1-1 | TRBD1 | TRBV7-3 | - | TGTGCCAGCAGCTCCGGACAGGGTGTCACTGAAGCTTTCTTT | CASSSGQGVTEAFF
TRBJ1-3 | - | TRBV5-1 | - | TGCGCCAGCAGCTTGGAGGGGGTTGGAAACACCATATATTTT | CASSLEGVGNTIYF
TRBJ1-5 | - | TRBV19 | - | TGTGCCAGTACCAAATGGGCAGTTAGCAATCAGCCCCAGCATTTT | CASTKWAVSNQPQHF
TRBJ2-3 | TRBD1 | TRBV30 | - | TGTGCCTGGAGTAAGGGGGCGCACACAGATACGCAGTATTTT | CAWSKGAHTDTQYF
TRBJ2-5 | TRBD1 | TRBV6-6 | - | TGTGCCAGCAGTTACAGGGGGCAGGAGACCCAGTACTTC | CASSYRGQETQYF
TRBJ1-2 | TRBD1 | TRBV5-1 | - | TGCGCCAGCAGCTTGGTACAGGGGCCCGGATATGGCTACACCTTC | CASSLVQGPGYGYTF
TRBJ2-1 | TRBD2 | TRBV24-1 | - | TGTGCCACCAGTGACCAACCCCAAACGGGGAGGGGTAATGAGCAGTTCTTC | CATSDQPQTGRGNEQFF
TRBJ2-7 | TRBD2 | TRBV10-3 | - | TGTGCCATCAGTGCGGGGACTAGCGGGATAGACGAGCAGTACTTC | CAISAGTSGIDEQYF